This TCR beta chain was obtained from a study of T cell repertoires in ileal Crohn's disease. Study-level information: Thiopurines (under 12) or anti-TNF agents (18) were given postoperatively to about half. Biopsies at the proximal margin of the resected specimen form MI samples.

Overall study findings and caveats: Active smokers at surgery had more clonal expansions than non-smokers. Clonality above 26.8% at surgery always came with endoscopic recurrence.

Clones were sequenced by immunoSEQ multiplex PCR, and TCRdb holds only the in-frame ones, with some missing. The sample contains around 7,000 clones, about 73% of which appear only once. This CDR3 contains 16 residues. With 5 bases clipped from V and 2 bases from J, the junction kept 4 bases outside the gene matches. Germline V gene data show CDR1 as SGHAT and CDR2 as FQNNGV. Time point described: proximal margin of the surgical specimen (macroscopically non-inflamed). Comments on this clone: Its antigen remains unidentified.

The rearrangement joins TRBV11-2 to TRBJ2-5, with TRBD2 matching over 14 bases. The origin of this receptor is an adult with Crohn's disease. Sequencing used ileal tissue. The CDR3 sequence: CASSLWTSGGQETQYF. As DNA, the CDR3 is TGTGCCAGCAGCCTGTGGACTAGCGGGGGGCAAGAGACCCAGTACTTC.